This T cell receptor beta chain was identified in a study of metastatic and nonmetastatic thyroid tumors. Study summary: Comparison of repertoires was carried out across blood and tumor or nodule tissue from malignant and benign thyroid patients. The study's findings and limits: As reported, TCR beta diversity in blood and tumor was significantly higher in malignant thyroid tumors than in benign nodules.

CDR1 is MDHEN, CDR2 SYDVKM, per germline. The CDR3 covers 18 residues. Trimming removed 6 bases at V and 7 bases at J, with 28 bases between. No patient received treatment before thyroid surgery. This clone was seen only a few times. Antigen unknown. As handled by the study authors: The study took CDR3 differences across clinicopathological groups and made a distant-metastasis classifier for papillary thyroid cancer from them. TCRdb reanalyzed the PCR reads via MiXCR. The V and J calls, along with clone size, are taken from TCRdb and not from the paper's own processing. The sample lists 5,000 or so clones, around 30% occurring once.

Specimen: adjacent normal tissue. The V and J genes are TRBV28 and TRBJ1-5; D not resolved. This TCR came from a female donor with papillary thyroid cancer or a benign thyroid nodule (not recorded which). Some clones in this sample may be carry-over from other donors' samples. CDR3 sequence: CASRPILGRLRAGQPQHF. CDR3 bases: TGTGCCAGCAGACCCATTTTGGGGAGACTAAGAGCAGGCCAGCCCCAGCATTTT.